Listed here is a single T cell receptor beta chain. Its target is unknown. The sample belongs to a study of cytomegalovirus exposure and HLA in healthy donors. Study-level points and caveats: HLA restriction was apparent for most CMV-associated TCR beta chains in a later analysis. Among the most significant clusters, several appeared linked to common viral pathogens in a later analysis. Cytomegalovirus-associated TCR beta chains were listed, numbering 150 to 200.

Sampled while nominally healthy, donors likely had unrecorded immune exposures. The V gene's germline CDR1 is DFQATT and CDR2 SNEGSKA (reference sequence). The CDR3 sequence is 11 residues long. The ends were cut back, 7 bases at V and 5 bases at J, with 11 bases in the middle. PCR amplification relied on 60 Vbeta primers (plus 13 Jbeta primers). Using immunoSEQ multiplex PCR, the repertoire was profiled, and TCRdb retains in-frame clones only, with some absent. The sample yields about 150,000 clones, around 80% seen once. The J gene is TRBJ2-5, the V gene TRBV20-1; TRBD2 is a possible D gene (6 bases). This TCR came from a man younger than 35 in good health and CMV-seronegative. The source material was PBMCs. The CDR3 sequence is CSVRAGETQYF. CDR3 DNA: TGCAGTGTAAGGGCGGGGGAGACCCAGTACTTC.